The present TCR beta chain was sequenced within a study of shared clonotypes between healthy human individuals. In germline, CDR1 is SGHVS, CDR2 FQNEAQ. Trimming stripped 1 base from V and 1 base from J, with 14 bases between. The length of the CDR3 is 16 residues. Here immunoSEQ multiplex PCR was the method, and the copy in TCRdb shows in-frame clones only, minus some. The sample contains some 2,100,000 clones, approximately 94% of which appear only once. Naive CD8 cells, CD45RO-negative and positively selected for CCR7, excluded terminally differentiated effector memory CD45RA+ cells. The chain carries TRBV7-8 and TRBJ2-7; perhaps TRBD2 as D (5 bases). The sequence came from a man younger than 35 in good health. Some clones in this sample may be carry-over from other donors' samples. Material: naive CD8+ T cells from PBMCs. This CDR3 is CASSLEPGFTSYEQYF. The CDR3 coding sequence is TGTGCCAGCAGCTTAGAGCCGGGATTTACTTCCTACGAGCAGTACTTC.